These T cell receptor beta chains were read from a single sample in a study of PD-1 blockade in classical Hodgkin lymphoma. Assay: immunoSEQ multiplex PCR; the TCRdb copy retains only in-frame clones and omits some. This table holds tens of thousands of clones, more than 75% found once. The sample in question was peripheral blood mononuclear cells (PBMCs), obtained before the second cycle of nivolumab. These receptors were collected from a human donor with classical Hodgkin lymphoma. CDR3s include the opening cysteine and the closing phenylalanine or tryptophan. The D gene is left open where the match is weak. Part of the rows lack a size; the others show once, few, many or a class for expanded clones.

v_gene: TRBV28; d_gene: TRBD1; abundance: NA; j_gene: TRBJ1-2; CDR3aa: CASSLTGGGYTF; CDR3nt: TGTGCCAGCAGTTTAACAGGGGGAGGATACACCTTC
v_gene: TRBV6-1; d_gene: NA; abundance: NA; j_gene: TRBJ2-2; CDR3aa: CASERGDSTGELFF; CDR3nt: TGTGCCAGCGAGAGAGGGGATTCCACCGGGGAGCTGTTTTTT
v_gene: TRBV7-2; d_gene: TRBD2; abundance: NA; j_gene: TRBJ2-2; CDR3aa: CASSGLAGDLGELFF; CDR3nt: TGTGCCAGCAGCGGACTAGCGGGGGACCTCGGGGAGCTGTTTTTT
v_gene: TRBV6-1; d_gene: NA; abundance: few; j_gene: TRBJ2-3; CDR3aa: CASSDLGGFGTDTQYF; CDR3nt: TGTGCCAGCAGTGATCTCGGGGGTTTTGGTACAGATACGCAGTATTTT
v_gene: TRBV6-6; d_gene: NA; abundance: NA; j_gene: TRBJ2-2; CDR3aa: CASSPPGGTGELFF; CDR3nt: TGTGCCAGCAGTCCACCTGGAGGGACCGGGGAGCTGTTTTTT
v_gene: TRBV5-5; d_gene: TRBD1; abundance: few; j_gene: TRBJ1-2; CDR3aa: CASSPGTGGAYGYTF; CDR3nt: TGTGCCAGCAGCCCCGGGACAGGGGGCGCTTATGGCTACACCTTC
v_gene: TRBV15; d_gene: TRBD2; abundance: few; j_gene: TRBJ2-5; CDR3aa: CATTWGGSRETQYF; CDR3nt: TGTGCCACCACCTGGGGAGGGTCTCGAGAGACCCAGTACTTC
v_gene: TRBV4-2; d_gene: NA; abundance: NA; j_gene: TRBJ2-7; CDR3aa: CASSQDWLEQYF; CDR3nt: TGTGCCAGCAGCCAAGACTGGCTCGAGCAGTACTTC
v_gene: TRBV15; d_gene: NA; abundance: NA; j_gene: TRBJ1-1; CDR3aa: CATSRAGLTEAFF; CDR3nt: TGTGCCACCAGCAGAGCCGGCCTCACTGAAGCTTTCTTT
v_gene: TRBV28; d_gene: NA; abundance: NA; j_gene: TRBJ2-5; CDR3aa: CASSLGGASWETQYF; CDR3nt: TGTGCCAGCAGTTTAGGGGGCGCGAGTTGGGAGACCCAGTACTTC
v_gene: TRBV18; d_gene: TRBD1; abundance: NA; j_gene: TRBJ2-7; CDR3aa: CASSPFGTGYEQYF; CDR3nt: TGTGCCAGCTCACCGTTCGGGACAGGCTACGAGCAGTACTTC
v_gene: TRBV5-6; d_gene: NA; abundance: NA; j_gene: TRBJ1-2; CDR3aa: CASSLESGWASGETF; CDR3nt: TGTGCCAGCAGCTTGGAATCAGGTTGGGCGTCAGGGGAAACCTTC
v_gene: TRBV4-3; d_gene: TRBD2; abundance: few; j_gene: TRBJ2-1; CDR3aa: CASGAGDTSEQFF; CDR3nt: TGCGCCAGCGGAGCGGGGGACACGTCAGAGCAGTTCTTC
v_gene: TRBV28; d_gene: TRBD2; abundance: NA; j_gene: TRBJ2-1; CDR3aa: CASSLIAGSNEQFF; CDR3nt: TGTGCCAGCAGCCTTATAGCGGGGAGTAATGAGCAGTTCTTC
v_gene: TRBV6-1; d_gene: TRBD1; abundance: NA; j_gene: TRBJ2-7; CDR3aa: CACRQGSYEQYF; CDR3nt: TGTGCCTGCCGACAGGGGTCCTACGAGCAGTACTTC
v_gene: TRBV28; d_gene: NA; abundance: NA; j_gene: TRBJ2-1; CDR3aa: CASSLILGYNEQFF; CDR3nt: TGTGCCAGCAGTTTAATTCTAGGCTACAATGAGCAGTTCTTC
v_gene: TRBV7-8; d_gene: NA; abundance: NA; j_gene: TRBJ1-1; CDR3aa: CASSLAAAVSGEAFF; CDR3nt: TGTGCCAGCAGCTTAGCGGCGGCAGTTTCAGGTGAAGCTTTCTTT
v_gene: TRBV6-1; d_gene: TRBD1; abundance: NA; j_gene: TRBJ1-2; CDR3aa: CASSKRQGYYGYTF; CDR3nt: TGTGCCAGCAGTAAGAGACAGGGGTACTATGGCTACACCTTC
v_gene: TRBV28; d_gene: NA; abundance: NA; j_gene: TRBJ1-2; CDR3aa: CASSPRDVYGYTF; CDR3nt: TGTGCCAGCAGTCCCCGCGACGTTTATGGCTACACCTTC
v_gene: TRBV7-6; d_gene: NA; abundance: few; j_gene: TRBJ2-6; CDR3aa: CASSLVSGANVLTF; CDR3nt: TGTGCCAGCAGCTTAGTCTCTGGGGCCAACGTCCTGACTTTC
v_gene: TRBV10-1; d_gene: NA; abundance: few; j_gene: TRBJ1-5; CDR3aa: CASSDGLQPQHF; CDR3nt: TGCGCCAGCAGTGACGGGTTACAGCCCCAGCATTTT
v_gene: TRBV6-6; d_gene: NA; abundance: NA; j_gene: TRBJ1-5; CDR3aa: CASSYSTGMGQPQHF; CDR3nt: TGTGCCAGCAGTTACTCCACAGGGATGGGTCAGCCCCAGCATTTT
v_gene: TRBV28; d_gene: NA; abundance: NA; j_gene: TRBJ1-6; CDR3aa: CASRIPSSYNSPLHF; CDR3nt: TGTGCCAGCAGAATCCCGAGCTCCTATAATTCACCCCTCCACTTT
v_gene: TRBV11-3; d_gene: NA; abundance: once; j_gene: TRBJ2-1; CDR3aa: CASSPGREDEQFF; CDR3nt: TGTGCCAGCAGCCCCGGCAGGGAGGATGAGCAGTTCTTC
v_gene: TRBV4-3; d_gene: TRBD2; abundance: NA; j_gene: TRBJ2-3; CDR3aa: CASSQTSGAPDTQYF; CDR3nt: TGCGCCAGCAGCCAAACTAGCGGGGCGCCAGATACGCAGTATTTT
v_gene: TRBV7-9; d_gene: NA; abundance: NA; j_gene: TRBJ2-1; CDR3aa: CASGPWDEQFF; CDR3nt: TGTGCCAGCGGCCCTTGGGATGAGCAGTTCTTC
v_gene: TRBV15; d_gene: NA; abundance: NA; j_gene: TRBJ2-2; CDR3aa: CATSREPTGELFF; CDR3nt: TGTGCCACCAGCAGAGAGCCCACCGGGGAGCTGTTTTTT
v_gene: TRBV29-1; d_gene: NA; abundance: NA; j_gene: TRBJ2-7; CDR3aa: CSVVDSYEQYF; CDR3nt: TGCAGCGTTGTGGACAGCTACGAGCAGTACTTC
v_gene: TRBV2; d_gene: NA; abundance: once; j_gene: TRBJ1-4; CDR3aa: CASSRPGGSDEKLFF; CDR3nt: TGTGCCAGCAGCCGCCCGGGGGGGAGTGACGAAAAACTGTTTTTT
v_gene: TRBV10-3; d_gene: NA; abundance: once; j_gene: TRBJ1-5; CDR3aa: CAISVGGSNQPQHF; CDR3nt: TGTGCCATCAGTGTGGGGGGTAGCAATCAGCCCCAGCATTTT
v_gene: TRBV5-4; d_gene: NA; abundance: NA; j_gene: TRBJ1-4; CDR3aa: CASSLGGEINEKLFF; CDR3nt: TGTGCCAGCAGCTTGGGGGGGGAAATTAATGAAAAACTGTTTTTT
v_gene: TRBV11-2; d_gene: TRBD2; abundance: NA; j_gene: TRBJ2-7; CDR3aa: CASSPWGGDWNYEQYF; CDR3nt: TGTGCCAGCAGCCCTTGGGGGGGGGACTGGAACTACGAGCAGTACTTC
v_gene: TRBV11-2; d_gene: NA; abundance: NA; j_gene: TRBJ1-6; CDR3aa: CASSLLEVGSPLHF; CDR3nt: TGTGCCAGCAGCTTACTGGAGGTGGGTTCACCCCTCCACTTT
v_gene: TRBV4-3; d_gene: NA; abundance: NA; j_gene: TRBJ2-3; CDR3aa: CASSQEGTRRTDTQYF; CDR3nt: TGCGCCAGCAGCCAAGAGGGCACCCGAAGAACAGATACGCAGTATTTT
v_gene: TRBV27; d_gene: NA; abundance: NA; j_gene: TRBJ1-1; CDR3aa: CASSPLGGIAEAFF; CDR3nt: TGTGCCAGCAGTCCTCTGGGGGGGATCGCTGAAGCTTTCTTT
v_gene: TRBV29-1; d_gene: NA; abundance: NA; j_gene: TRBJ1-3; CDR3aa: CSVVPAGRGNTIYF; CDR3nt: TGCAGCGTCGTCCCCGCAGGCAGAGGAAACACCATATATTTT
v_gene: TRBV9; d_gene: TRBD1; abundance: NA; j_gene: TRBJ2-2; CDR3aa: CASSAPLQGPNTGELFF; CDR3nt: TGTGCCAGCAGCGCCCCTCTACAGGGGCCGAACACCGGGGAGCTGTTTTTT
v_gene: TRBV5-4; d_gene: NA; abundance: once; j_gene: TRBJ1-6; CDR3aa: CASSSVPGGYSPLHF; CDR3nt: TGTGCCAGCAGCTCGGTGCCTGGGGGTTATTCACCCCTCCACTTT
v_gene: TRBV7-2; d_gene: NA; abundance: NA; j_gene: TRBJ2-3; CDR3aa: CASSLNWWPDTQYF; CDR3nt: TGTGCCAGCAGTCTTAATTGGTGGCCAGATACGCAGTATTTT
v_gene: TRBV5-4; d_gene: TRBD1; abundance: NA; j_gene: TRBJ1-2; CDR3aa: CASSLSQGVVAAGYTF; CDR3nt: TGTGCCAGCAGCTTGAGCCAGGGGGTGGTAGCGGCCGGCTACACCTTC
v_gene: TRBV20-1; d_gene: NA; abundance: few; j_gene: TRBJ1-2; CDR3aa: CSATINYTF; CDR3nt: TGCAGTGCTACTATCAACTACACCTTC
v_gene: TRBV2; d_gene: NA; abundance: NA; j_gene: TRBJ1-2; CDR3aa: CASSGLGSNYGYTF; CDR3nt: TGTGCCAGCAGTGGATTGGGTTCTAACTATGGCTACACCTTC